The source of this T cell receptor beta chain is a study of HIV-infected children after antiretroviral therapy interruption. Overall study context: Interruption-arm sampling covered weeks 0, 12, interruption end (24 or 48), and about 3 years post-study. Study-wide findings and caveats: Shared-triplet CDR3 clusters increased after treatment interruption in a few patients, significant only when one outlier was excluded.

This clonotype was counted many times. Its target is not known. Treatment described: PENTA 11 planned treatment interruption arm or continuous ART arm. Memory CD8+ CD45RO+ CD45RA- T cells were FACS-sorted from thawed PBMCs. A 3' RACE protocol on RNA, with unique molecular identifiers, produced the TCR library. TCRdb reprocessed the 3' RACE reads with MiXCR, giving one entry per CDR3 protein. The sample has 14,000 to 15,000 distinct CDR3 sequences, 3.4% seen once. The sequencing used CD45RO+ CD8+ T cells from PBMCs, pooled from several time points, collected from a donor given antiretroviral therapy, either interrupted or continuous. Described subset: memory CD8+ CD45RO+ CD45RA- T cells. The TCR was taken from a pool of human donors with HIV.

CDR3 sequence: CASSVAQVPANNEQFF. DNA of the CDR3: TGTGCCAGCAGCGTAGCTCAAGTACCTGCAAACAATGAGCAGTTCTTC. V usage is TRBV9 and J usage is TRBJ2-1; D unresolved. Germline V gene data show CDR1 as SGDLS and CDR2 as YYNGEE. The CDR3 is 16 amino acids. Between the trimmed V and J ends, which lost 0 bases and 5 bases, there was a span of 15 bases.